The present T cell receptor (beta chain) was sequenced within a study of blood T cell repertoires in COVID-19. Clones were sequenced by immunoSEQ multiplex PCR, and TCRdb holds only the in-frame ones, with some missing. The profile shows about 200,000 clones, 82% of them singletons. Germline V gene data show CDR1 as SQVTM and CDR2 as ANQGSEA. The CDR3 runs to 16 residues. Trimming removed 4 bases from V and 1 base from J; junction bases left unmatched: 8. The source is a woman in her sixties or seventies with COVID-19, enrolled during active disease. The sequenced sample consisted of peripheral blood. V gene TRBV29-1 combines with J gene TRBJ2-1; TRBD2 matches at 9 bases. CDR3 amino acids: CSVVYLAGKSYNEQFF. CDR3 bases: TGCAGCGTTGTGTACCTAGCGGGGAAGTCCTACAATGAGCAGTTCTTC.